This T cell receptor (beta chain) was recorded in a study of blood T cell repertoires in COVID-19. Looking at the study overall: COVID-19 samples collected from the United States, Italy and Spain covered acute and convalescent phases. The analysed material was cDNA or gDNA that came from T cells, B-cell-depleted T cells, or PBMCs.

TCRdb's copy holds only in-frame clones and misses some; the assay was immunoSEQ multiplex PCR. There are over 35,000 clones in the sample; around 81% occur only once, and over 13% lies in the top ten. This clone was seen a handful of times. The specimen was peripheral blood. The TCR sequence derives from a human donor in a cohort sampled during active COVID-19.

The CDR3 DNA reads TGTGCCGCACAGTCCTACAATGAGCAGTTCTTC. This encodes CAAQSYNEQFF. V and J are TRBV6-6 and TRBJ2-1; D is unresolved. The germline V gene has CDR1 MNHNY and CDR2 SVGAGI (reference sequence). The CDR3 loop spans 11 amino acids. V dropped 11 bases and J dropped 1 base, with 6 bases sitting between them.